This T cell receptor beta chain was sequenced in a study of blood T cell repertoires in COVID-19 (dated by TCRdb to 2020 to 2022). About the investigation overall: The collaborator samples originated in the United States, Italy and Spain and spanned the acute and convalescent phases of COVID-19. A freely available public database, intended as a resource for researchers studying the immune response to SARS-CoV-2, is where the repertoires were released. Where available, HLA class I and class II types were obtained from metadata supplied by the sample provider rather than from assay-based typing. The dataset comprised deeply sampled blood TCRbeta repertoires from subjects exposed to, actively infected with, or recovered from COVID-19. The samples were drawn from the first 160 participants of the ongoing ImmuneRACE study and from 1,200 or so subjects provided by 6 global collaborators. The material from the prospective study consisted of cDNA or gDNA derived from T cells, B-cell-depleted T cells, or PBMCs. Sample metadata almost always included a de-identified subject ID, COVID-19 status, age in years and sex.

Collaborating institutions collected whole blood in K2EDTA tubes following their own protocols. For TCRbeta analysis, collaborators shipped samples as frozen whole blood, isolated PBMCs, or DNA extracted from either of those sample types. Summary of the overall study and its limitations: The amount of clinical and demographic metadata varied by source and participant and was provided uncurated.

Points on this clone: It has no known antigen specificity. Base qualities are not at hand, and no much larger clone is one base apart.

TCRbeta CDR3 regions were amplified from genomic DNA by means of the immunoSEQ Assay, a bias-controlled multiplex PCR. The authors' analysis ran thus. The number of nucleated cells in each sample was estimated by amplification of reference gene primers within the assay. To quantify the absolute abundance of each unique TCRbeta CDR3 rearrangement, sequence reads were collapsed and filtered. For each sample, productive Simpson clonality was calculated as the square root of Simpson's diversity index across productive rearrangements. The source is immuneACCESS, and TCRdb retained only in-frame sequences with V and J called. Part of the clones is not carried over; for the studies checked, unresolved V genes explain less than half of this, and the remainder is unexplained. That table furnishes V, J and clone size, whereas the DNA furnished D and trimming. Counted in this sample were more than 150,000 clones; approximately 88% of them appeared once. The top ten hold roughly 2.9% of the sample.

The germline V gene supplies CDR1 MNHEY and CDR2 SVGAGI. The CDR3, cysteine through phenylalanine, is 14 amino acids long. The entry retains the CDR3 DNA only, 42 bases that are in frame from base 1. The V end loses 5 bases and the J end loses 0 bases, and a stretch of 8 bases separates them. The sample comprised peripheral blood. The chain was built from TRBV6-5 and TRBJ1-5; the D gene cannot be resolved reliably. The TCR comes from a woman aged 60-75 years with acute or convalescent COVID-19. This receptor has the CDR3 CASSTEYSNQPQHF. In nucleotides, the sequence is TGTGCCAGCAGTACAGAATATAGCAATCAGCCCCAGCATTTT.